This is a list of T cell receptor beta chains from one sample in a study of regulatory T cells in long-lasting Graves disease. Each CDR3 protein gets one entry after TCRdb re-called the multiplex PCR reads with MiXCR. The sample yields 200,000 to 250,000 distinct CDR3 sequences, about 19% seen once. These data are also associated with another study on T cells in Graves' hyperthyroidism and ophthalmopathy.

The input for sequencing was peripheral blood mononuclear cells (PBMCs), taken at new diagnosis, from a patient treated with antithyroid drugs. The receptors originated from a woman in her thirties with Graves disease. Both conserved end residues are part of each CDR3. A D gene is named only where the DNA matches it firmly. Expanded clones get a size class; other rows say once, few or many, or leave the size out.

TRBD1 many TRBJ1-1 TRBV30 CAWGQVSDWGAFF TGTGCCTGGGGACAGGTATCGGATTGGGGAGCTTTCTTT
- many TRBJ1-5 TRBV20-1 CSCGDTFSNQPQHF TGCAGCTGCGGGGACACCTTCTCAAATCAGCCCCAGCATTTT
- many TRBJ2-2 TRBV30 CAWSVHLGGFGTGELFF TGTGCCTGGAGTGTACACCTTGGAGGGTTTGGCACCGGGGAGCTGTTTTTT
- many TRBJ2-7 TRBV20-1 CSARQTYEQYF TGCAGTGCTAGACAGACCTACGAGCAGTACTTC
TRBD1 - TRBJ1-5 TRBV6-1 CASSETGGRSNQPQHF TGTGCCAGCAGTGAAACAGGGGGTAGAAGCAATCAGCCCCAGCATTTT
- few TRBJ2-7 TRBV5-5 CASSLLGSGPYEQYF TGTGCCAGCAGCTTGCTTGGGTCGGGACCCTACGAGCAGTACTTC
TRBD1 many TRBJ2-1 TRBV24-1 CATSDFGDRGSNEQFF TGTGCCACCAGTGATTTCGGGGACAGGGGATCCAATGAGCAGTTCTTC
TRBD2 many TRBJ2-2 TRBV28 CASTAITGTSGNTGELFF TGTGCCAGCACCGCAATCACCGGGACTAGCGGTAACACCGGGGAGCTGTTTTTT
- many TRBJ2-2 TRBV3-1 CASSRQGRNTGELFF TGTGCCAGCAGTAGGCAGGGGAGGAACACCGGGGAGCTGTTTTTT
- - TRBJ1-5 TRBV19 CASSISINQPQHF TGTGCCAGTAGTATAAGTATCAATCAGCCCCAGCATTTT
- many TRBJ1-2 TRBV2 CASRRGGPYGYTF TGTGCCAGCAGGAGGGGGGGGCCATATGGCTACACCTTC
TRBD1 few TRBJ1-1 TRBV10-2 CASSAGQGNTEAFF TGCGCCAGCAGTGCGGGACAGGGGAACACTGAAGCTTTCTTT
- many TRBJ1-1 TRBV5-1 CASRPDGRNTEAFF TGCGCCAGCAGACCGGACGGCCGGAACACTGAAGCTTTCTTT
TRBD1 - TRBJ2-1 TRBV11-3 CASSYSGGSEQFF TGTGCCAGCAGCTACTCAGGGGGCTCTGAGCAGTTCTTC
- many TRBJ2-7 TRBV15 CATSSYQGRAYEQYF TGTGCCACCAGCAGTTATCAGGGGCGCGCCTACGAGCAGTACTTC
- - TRBJ2-2 TRBV20-1 CSARWPGRQNTGELFF TGCAGTGCTAGATGGCCGGGACGACAGAACACCGGGGAGCTGTTTTTT
- few TRBJ1-1 TRBV11-1 CASSPPGGWATEAFF TGTGCCAGCAGCCCTCCGGGAGGGTGGGCCACTGAAGCTTTCTTT
TRBD1 many TRBJ2-1 TRBV19 CASSPDRVNEQFF TGTGCCAGTAGCCCCGACAGGGTAAATGAGCAGTTCTTC
- many TRBJ1-1 TRBV28 CASSSVTEAFF TGTGCCAGCAGTTCCGTCACTGAAGCTTTCTTT
- - TRBJ2-3 TRBV28 CASSPGSSSTDTQYF TGTGCCAGCAGCCCCGGGTCCAGCAGCACAGATACGCAGTATTTT
- - TRBJ2-3 TRBV6-5 CASSYARASTDTQYF TGTGCCAGCAGTTACGCCCGGGCTAGCACAGATACGCAGTATTTT
- many TRBJ2-3 TRBV27 CASSWQGRGTDTQYF TGTGCCAGCAGTTGGCAGGGTAGGGGTACAGATACGCAGTATTTT
- many TRBJ1-2 TRBV2 CASNKFRQGNYGYTF TGTGCCAGCAACAAATTTCGGCAGGGGAACTATGGCTACACCTTC
TRBD1 many TRBJ1-2 TRBV11-2 CASSRLTGGGNYGYTF TGTGCCAGCAGCCGCCTGACAGGGGGCGGAAACTATGGCTACACCTTC
- many TRBJ2-5 TRBV28 CASSRQNQETQYF TGTGCCAGCAGTAGACAGAATCAAGAGACCCAGTACTTC
- many TRBJ2-2 TRBV4-2 CASSQVTGELFF TGTGCCAGCAGCCAAGTAACCGGGGAGCTGTTTTTT